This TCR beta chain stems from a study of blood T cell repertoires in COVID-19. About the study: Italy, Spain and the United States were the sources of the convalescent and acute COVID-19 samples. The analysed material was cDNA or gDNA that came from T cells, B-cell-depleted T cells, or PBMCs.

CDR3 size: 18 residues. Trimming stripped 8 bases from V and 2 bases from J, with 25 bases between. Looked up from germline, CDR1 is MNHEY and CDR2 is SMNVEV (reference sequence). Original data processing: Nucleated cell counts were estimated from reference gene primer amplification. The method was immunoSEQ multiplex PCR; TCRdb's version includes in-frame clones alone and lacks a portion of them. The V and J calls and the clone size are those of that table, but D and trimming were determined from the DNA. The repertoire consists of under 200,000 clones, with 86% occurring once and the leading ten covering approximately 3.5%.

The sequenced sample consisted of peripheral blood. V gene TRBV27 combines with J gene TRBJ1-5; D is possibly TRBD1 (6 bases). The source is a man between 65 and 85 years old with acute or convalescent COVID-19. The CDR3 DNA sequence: TGTGCCAGCCAAGGGATAGGGGGGGCGAAGGGGGGCAATCAGCCCCAGCATTTT. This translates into CASQGIGGAKGGNQPQHF.